The 32 T cell receptor beta chains listed next were all sequenced from one sample in a study of T cells in Graves' hyperthyroidism and ophthalmopathy. It was RNA transcripts that yielded the amplified TCR beta CDR3 regions. HTBI primers were employed in a first-round RT-PCR of the TCR CDR3. MiXCR was run by TCRdb on the multiplex PCR reads, yielding one entry per CDR3 protein. The profile shows over 250,000 distinct CDR3 sequences, 22% of them singletons. Material for sequencing was blood. Receptors originate from a man aged 25-45 years with Graves' ophthalmopathy.

This clonotype was seen many times. The chain couples TRBV28 to TRBJ2-7; 9 nucleotides agree with TRBD1. Germline CDR1 is MDHEN and CDR2 is SYDVKM. CDR3 size: 20 residues. The V segment lost 4 bases and the J segment 0 bases; nucleotides outside the gene matches: 19. CDR3 residues: CASSSTVLDRGTYLSYEQYF. In DNA, the CDR3 is TGTGCCAGCAGTTCTACCGTCCTGGACAGGGGAACCTATCTCTCCTACGAGCAGTACTTC.

J is TRBJ2-1 and V is TRBV5-5; TRBD1 matches at 8 bases. This CDR3 spans 15 amino acids. With 3 bases clipped from V and 0 bases from J, the junction kept 2 bases outside the gene matches. The germline gives CDR1 SGHKS, CDR2 YYEKEE (reference sequence). The CDR3 region is CASSSDRASYNEQFF. DNA for the CDR3: TGTGCCAGCAGCTCGGACAGGGCCTCCTACAATGAGCAGTTCTTC.

This chain links TRBV24-1 with TRBJ2-3; D may be TRBD2 (6 bases). The CDR3 sequence is 16 residues long. With 3 bases removed from V and 0 bases from J, the gap between germline ends came to 12 bases. The germline CDR1 and CDR2 sequences are KGHDR and SFDVKD. CDR3 in DNA: TGTGCCACCAGTGATCCGGACTATACTAGCACAGATACGCAGTATTTT. Amino acid sequence: CATSDPDYTSTDTQYF.

This chain joins TRBV19 and TRBJ2-5; the match to TRBD1 covers 7 bases. The CDR3 runs to 15 residues. J was trimmed by 3 bases and V by 6 bases; bases with no gene match: 10. Per germline, CDR1 LNHDA and CDR2 SQIVND (reference sequence). CDR3 protein: CASSLSSGGKETQYF. Here the CDR3 DNA reads TGTGCCAGTAGCCTGTCCTCAGGGGGAAAAGAGACCCAGTACTTC.

This clonotype was seen repeatedly, ten times or more. The CDR3 loop is CASSIMSSNTEAFF. The CDR3 bases are TGTGCCAGTAGTATAATGTCCTCGAACACTGAAGCTTTCTTT. This chain uses TRBV19 with TRBJ1-1, with D uncertain. V dropped 2 bases and J dropped 1 base, with 8 bases sitting between them. This CDR3 has 14 amino acids. Germline-derived CDR1 and CDR2 are LNHDA and SQIVND (reference sequence).

This clonotype showed up just a few times. V usage is TRBV20-1 and J usage is TRBJ2-2; 7 positions match TRBD1. This CDR3 contains 13 residues. Germline lookup yields CDR1 DFQATT and CDR2 SNEGSKA (reference sequence). V was pared by 6 bases and J by 5 bases, with 6 bases of the junction left unmatched. The CDR3 here is CSATGQTTGELFF. The CDR3 DNA reads TGCAGTGCAACGGGACAGACGACCGGGGAGCTGTTTTTT.

This clonotype was picked up many times. The junction shows a germline mismatch at one end, possibly a read error. The chain links TRBV27 to TRBJ1-1, with TRBD1 matching over 7 bases. The CDR3 spans 15 residues. CDR1 is MNHEY, CDR2 SMNVEV, per germline (reference sequence). Here the CDR3 reads CASSLSGQANTEAFF. CDR3 sequence (DNA): TGTGCCAGCAGTCTATCAGGACAGGCGAACACTGAAGCTTTCTTT.

A word on this clonotype: At one end the junction does not follow the germline gene, possibly because of a read error. The chain has TRBV6-2 or TRBV6-3 and TRBJ1-2, with D perhaps TRBD1 (5 bases). The CDR3 length is 18 residues. Germline V gives CDR1 MNHEY, CDR2 SVGEGT. CDR3 coding DNA: TGTGCCAGCGGTTACTCGATCATTGGGGCCCGTGAAGGCTATGGCTACACCTTC. It translates to CASGYSIIGAREGYGYTF.

This clonotype was detected ten times or more. The CDR3 is CASSLRTTHPDGYTF. CDR3 nucleotides: TGTGCCAGCAGCTTACGAACGACACACCCGGATGGCTACACCTTC. The V gene is TRBV12-3 or TRBV12-4, the J gene TRBJ1-2, with no clear D. V gave up 6 bases and J gave up 6 bases, with 20 bases separating them. This CDR3 is built from 15 residues.

This chain joins TRBV12-3 or TRBV12-4 and TRBJ1-5; tentatively, D is TRBD1 (5 bases). With 6 bases removed from V and 2 bases from J, the gap between germline ends came to 26 bases. The CDR3 covers 19 residues. CDR3 DNA: TGTGCCAGCAGCCGCCCTTTGGGGGGGATGCGGCGCGGCAATCAGCCCCAGCATTTT. Translating it yields CASSRPLGGMRRGNQPQHF.

The genes are TRBV2 and TRBJ2-1, with a weak D call TRBD2 (5 bases). The ends were cut back, 3 bases at V and 10 bases at J, with 16 bases in the middle. Per the germline V gene, CDR1 is SNHLY and CDR2 is FYNNEI. This CDR3 region has 14 residues. CDR3 amino acids: CASSESGKVAEQFF. The DNA of the CDR3 is TGTGCCAGCAGTGAGTCCGGGAAGGTAGCGGAGCAGTTCTTC.

This clonotype was recorded a few times. The chain is built from TRBV10-3 and TRBJ1-5; unclear D gene. The CDR3 has 16 amino acids. Germline CDR1 is ENHRY and CDR2 is SYGVKD. Trimming removed 0 bases from V and 3 bases from J, with 12 bases in between. CDR3 loop: CAISESEGIFNQPQHF. CDR3 sequence (DNA): TGTGCCATCAGTGAGTCGGAGGGTATCTTCAATCAGCCCCAGCATTTT.

This clonotype was recorded at least ten times. The rearrangement joins TRBV11-3 to TRBJ2-3; the D gene is possibly TRBD2 (5 bases). This CDR3 is 16 amino acids long. Trimming removed 2 bases from V and 6 bases from J, with 18 bases in between. Per germline, CDR1 SGHNT and CDR2 YENEEA. The CDR3 loop reads CASSLLTGRASDTQYF. The CDR3 DNA is TGTGCCAGCAGCTTACTGACGGGAAGGGCGTCGGATACGCAGTATTTT.

The rearrangement links TRBV28 to TRBJ1-2, with 8 bases aligning to TRBD1. The CDR3 contains 15 residues. The V gene end was trimmed by 6 bases and the J gene end by 7 bases; junction bases not matched to a gene: 13. From germline, CDR1 is MDHEN and CDR2 SYDVKM. The CDR3: CASSLLTGGRSGYTF. CDR3 DNA sequence: TGTGCCAGCAGCCTCCTCACAGGGGGGCGCAGTGGCTACACCTTC.

This clonotype came up a few times. This chain uses TRBV7-9 with TRBJ1-1, with D possibly matching TRBD1 (5 bases). This CDR3 has 13 amino acids. Trimming shortened V by 2 bases and J by 7 bases, and 11 bases separated the two germline ends. Germline values: CDR1 SEHNR, CDR2 FQNEAQ (reference sequence). This CDR3 reads CASSLSGSYEAFF. CDR3 in DNA: TGTGCCAGCAGCTTATCAGGGTCTTATGAAGCTTTCTTT.

This clonotype was seen many times. J is TRBJ2-7 and V is TRBV28; 8 bases fit TRBD2. Germline V lookup: CDR1 MDHEN, CDR2 SYDVKM. Unmatched junction bases numbered 8, after V lost 3 bases and J lost 1 base. There are 16 residues in the CDR3. The CDR3 here is CASSFLAGTRSYEQYF. For the CDR3, the DNA is TGTGCCAGCAGTTTTTTAGCCGGGACTAGGTCCTACGAGCAGTACTTC.

This clonotype was counted between two and nine times. This chain connects TRBV13 to TRBJ1-2, with D possibly matching TRBD1 (5 bases). The CDR3 totals 13 residues. CDR1 is PRHDT and CDR2 is FYEKMQ in the germline V gene (reference sequence). V dropped 4 bases and J dropped 3 bases, with 9 bases sitting between them. CDR3 residues: CASSWTRDYGYTF. The DNA for the CDR3 is TGTGCCAGCAGCTGGACACGCGACTATGGCTACACCTTC.

This clonotype was detected ten times or more. V is TRBV5-1 and J is TRBJ1-1; D ambiguous. The germline V gene encodes CDR1 SGHRS and CDR2 YFSETQ. Deletions cut 4 bases from V and 2 bases from J, with 15 bases between. The CDR3 totals 15 residues. This CDR3 reads CASSPELGLNTEAFF. The CDR3 DNA is TGCGCCAGCAGCCCGGAACTCGGACTCAACACTGAAGCTTTCTTT.

In its sample, this clonotype was seen a few times. The rearrangement joins TRBV2 to TRBJ1-5; D not resolved. V lost 8 bases, J lost 4 bases, and 12 bases lay in between. CDR1 is SNHLY, CDR2 FYNNEI, per germline. This CDR3 has 13 residues. The CDR3 DNA follows: TGTGCCAGCCGTGTGGTGGCGAATCAGCCCCAGCATTTT. This encodes CASRVVANQPQHF.

The chain has TRBV5-1 and TRBJ2-7, with 9 bases aligning to TRBD1. Germline lookup yields CDR1 SGHRS and CDR2 YFSETQ. Trimming cost V 4 bases and J 7 bases; bases outside gene matches: 9. This CDR3 contains 14 residues. The CDR3 region has the DNA TGCGCCAGCAGCAGGGACAGGGCAGACCGGGAGCAGTACTTC. Protein: CASSRDRADREQYF.

Notes on this clonotype: A read error may explain this, as a much larger clone is one base away. The chain combines TRBV2 with TRBJ2-3, with 7 positions matching TRBD2. Germline values: CDR1 SNHLY, CDR2 FYNNEI. After removal of 8 bases from V and 2 bases from J, the junction contained 10 bases not matched to a gene. This CDR3 contains 15 residues. DNA of the CDR3: TGTGCCAGCGGGAAATGGGAGGGCCTCACAGATACGCAGTATTTT. This codes for CASGKWEGLTDTQYF. Full variable domain (missing parts from reference TRBV2 and TRBJ2-3): EPEVTQTPSHQVTQMGQEVILRCVPISNHLYFYWYRQILGQKVEFLVSFYNNEISEKSEIFDDQFSVERPDGSNFTLKIRSTKLEDSAMYFCASGKWEGLTDTQYFGPGTRLTVL.

This clonotype was recorded at least ten times. V usage is TRBV11-2 and J usage is TRBJ2-1; 15 nucleotides match TRBD2. This CDR3 has 19 amino acids. With 4 bases clipped from V and 2 bases from J, the junction kept 9 bases outside the gene matches. The germline gives CDR1 SGHAT, CDR2 FQNNGV. As DNA, the CDR3 is TGTGCCAGCAGCTACACTCGGACTAGCGGGAGGGCCGCCTACAATGAGCAGTTCTTC. As protein: CASSYTRTSGRAAYNEQFF.

V gene TRBV28 combines with J gene TRBJ2-3, with 11 bases identical to TRBD2. This CDR3 comprises 14 residues. The germline V gene has CDR1 MDHEN and CDR2 SYDVKM. The V and J ends lost 10 bases and 5 bases, in that order; junction bases with no gene match: 8. The CDR3 region is CATVLAGGRDTQYF. The CDR3 DNA is TGTGCCACTGTTCTAGCGGGAGGCCGAGATACGCAGTATTTT.

The chain joins TRBV6-6 to TRBJ1-5, with D perhaps TRBD1 (5 bases). This CDR3 contains 15 residues. The V end was cut by 4 bases, the J end by 4 bases, with 14 bases between. Germline V gene data show CDR1 as MNHNY and CDR2 as SVGAGI (reference sequence). The CDR3 loop reads CASSSSTARNQPQHF. The DNA for the CDR3 is TGTGCCAGCAGTTCCTCGACAGCGAGAAATCAGCCCCAGCATTTT.

This clonotype was counted only a few times. The rearrangement links TRBV2 to TRBJ2-2; D is unresolved. Trimming pared 8 bases from V and 7 bases from J, leaving 17 bases between. The germline CDR1 and CDR2 sequences are SNHLY and FYNNEI. The CDR3 has 14 residues. CDR3 DNA sequence: TGTGCCAGCGTTCTGACCGGAATGGTCGGGGAGCTGTTTTTT. This translates into CASVLTGMVGELFF.

The chain has TRBV19 and TRBJ2-1; 8 positions agree with TRBD1. CDR3 size: 13 residues. Losses at the gene ends were 5 bases for V and 7 bases for J; bases not matched to a gene: 4. CDR1 LNHDA and CDR2 SQIVND come from the germline V gene (reference sequence). CDR3 loop: CASSHRGMNEQFF. As DNA, the CDR3 is TGTGCCAGTAGTCACAGGGGGATGAATGAGCAGTTCTTC.

V gene TRBV7-9 combines with J gene TRBJ2-7; 9 nucleotides agree with TRBD1. The germline V gene encodes CDR1 SEHNR and CDR2 FQNEAQ (reference sequence). The ends lost 5 bases at V and 4 bases at J; junction bases unmatched: 15. This CDR3 comprises 17 residues. Written as DNA, the CDR3 is TGTGCCAGCAGCCTCCAACCCGGGACAGGGATTTTGTACGAGCAGTACTTC. It codes for CASSLQPGTGILYEQYF.

This clonotype was picked up many times. V gene TRBV27 combines with J gene TRBJ1-5; D is unresolved. The CDR3 length is 13 residues. Germline V lookup: CDR1 MNHEY, CDR2 SMNVEV (reference sequence). Trimming pared 0 bases from V and 4 bases from J, leaving 4 bases between. The CDR3 nucleotides are TGTGCCAGCAGTTTATCCCAAAATCAGCCCCAGCATTTT. Its protein is CASSLSQNQPQHF.

This clonotype was counted between two and nine times. The chain couples TRBV28 to TRBJ2-1; 10 bases match TRBD2. Trimming at V came to 4 bases and at J to 9 bases, leaving 9 bases not matched to a gene. The germline CDR1 and CDR2 sequences are MDHEN and SYDVKM. The CDR3 extends over 15 amino acids. CDR3 region: CASSSRGTSVCEQFF. The CDR3 nucleotides are TGTGCCAGCAGTTCCCGCGGGACTAGCGTGTGTGAGCAGTTCTTC.

The rearrangement joins TRBV6-1 to TRBJ2-1, with D perhaps matching TRBD2 (6 bases). Germline CDR1 is MNHNS and CDR2 is SASEGT. This CDR3 is 13 amino acids long. Trimming pared 4 bases from V and 6 bases from J, leaving 10 bases between. CDR3 in amino acids: CASSGGLGNEQFF. DNA of the CDR3: TGTGCCAGCAGTGGGGGACTGGGCAATGAGCAGTTCTTC.

This clonotype appeared a few times. The CDR3 protein is CSVKPSSSYEQYF. In DNA, the CDR3 is TGCAGCGTGAAGCCTTCGAGCTCCTACGAGCAGTACTTC. The chain combines TRBV29-1 with TRBJ2-7; D uncertain. Per germline, CDR1 SQVTM and CDR2 ANQGSEA. Trimming cost V 6 bases and J 0 bases, with 12 bases left between them. The CDR3 runs to 13 residues.

The chain employs TRBV12-3 or TRBV12-4 and TRBJ2-2, with D possibly matching TRBD1 (5 bases). V lost 4 bases and J lost 0, with 12 bases in between. The CDR3 sequence is 16 residues long. The DNA for the CDR3 is TGTGCCAGCAGTTCAAACAGGCTTGCGAACACCGGGGAGCTGTTTTTT. This encodes CASSSNRLANTGELFF.